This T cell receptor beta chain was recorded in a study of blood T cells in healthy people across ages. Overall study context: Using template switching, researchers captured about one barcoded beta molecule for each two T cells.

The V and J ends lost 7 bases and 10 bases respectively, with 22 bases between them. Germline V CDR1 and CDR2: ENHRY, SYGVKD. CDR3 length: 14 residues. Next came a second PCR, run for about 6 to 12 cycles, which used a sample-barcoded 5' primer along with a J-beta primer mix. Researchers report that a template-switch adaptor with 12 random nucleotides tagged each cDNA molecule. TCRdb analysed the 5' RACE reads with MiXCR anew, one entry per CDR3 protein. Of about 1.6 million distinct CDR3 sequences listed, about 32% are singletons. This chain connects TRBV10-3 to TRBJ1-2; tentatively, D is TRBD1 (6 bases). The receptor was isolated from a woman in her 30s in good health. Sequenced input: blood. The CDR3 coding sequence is TGTGCCATCACCGGGTCGTTGGGGGCGGGATTCTACACCTTC. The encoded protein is CAITGSLGAGFYTF.